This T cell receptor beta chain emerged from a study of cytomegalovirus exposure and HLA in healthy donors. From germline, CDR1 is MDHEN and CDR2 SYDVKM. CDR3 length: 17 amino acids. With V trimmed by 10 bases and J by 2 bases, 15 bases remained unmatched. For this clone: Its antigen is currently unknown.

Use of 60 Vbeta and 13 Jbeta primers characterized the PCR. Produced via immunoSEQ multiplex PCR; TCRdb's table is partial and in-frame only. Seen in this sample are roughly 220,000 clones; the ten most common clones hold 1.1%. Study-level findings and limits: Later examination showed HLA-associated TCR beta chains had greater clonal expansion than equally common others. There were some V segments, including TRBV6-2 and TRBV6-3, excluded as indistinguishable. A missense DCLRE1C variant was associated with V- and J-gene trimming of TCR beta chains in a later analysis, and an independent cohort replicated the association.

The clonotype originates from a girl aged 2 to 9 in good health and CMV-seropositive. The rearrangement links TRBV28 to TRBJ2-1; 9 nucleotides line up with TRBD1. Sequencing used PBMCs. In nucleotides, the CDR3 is TGTGCCACCACCTCTGTCCGCGGGACAGGGCCCTACAATGAGCAGTTCTTC. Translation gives CATTSVRGTGPYNEQFF.